The 23 T cell receptor beta chains below all came from one sample that was sequenced in a study of T cell changes during pregnancy in multiple sclerosis. Sequenced by immunoSEQ multiplex PCR; TCRdb stores in-frame clones only, minus some. Of over 100,000 clones in the sample, more than 85% are singletons; the top ten hold more than 1.5%. Sequenced material: peripheral blood, taken in the third trimester of pregnancy. These receptors were taken from a female donor with multiple sclerosis, enrolled in a pregnancy study.

The chain links TRBV5-1 to TRBJ2-7, with a possible D match to TRBD2 (5 bases). V shed 5 bases and J shed 2 bases, with 11 bases lying between them. The CDR3 is 13 residues long. CDR1 and CDR2 from the germline V gene are SGHRS and YFSETQ. The CDR3 sequence: CASSRERPYEQYF. The CDR3 DNA is TGCGCCAGCAGTAGGGAGAGGCCCTACGAGCAGTACTTC.

The V and J genes are TRBV6-1 and TRBJ1-2, with a tentative D call TRBD1 (6 bases). The CDR3 is 14 amino acids. Germline assignment: CDR1 MNHNS and CDR2 SASEGT. Trimming took 5 bases from V and 4 from J, leaving 14 bases between them. CDR3 DNA sequence: TGTGCCAGCAGTTCCCAGACAGGAGCCTATGGCTACACCTTC. Its protein is CASSSQTGAYGYTF.

This chain uses TRBV6-6 with TRBJ1-2; 10 bases fit TRBD1. V was clipped by 6 bases and J by 3 bases; unmatched bases: 4. Germline-derived CDR1 and CDR2 are MNHNY and SVGAGI (reference sequence). This CDR3 is built from 14 residues. The CDR3 DNA reads TGTGCCAGCAGCCGTGGGACAGGGGACTATGGCTACACCTTC. Translation: CASSRGTGDYGYTF.

This chain connects TRBV15 to TRBJ1-5, with no clear D. V shed 5 bases and J shed 6 bases, with 23 bases lying between them. The germline CDR1 and CDR2 sequences are LNHNV and YYDKDF (reference sequence). There are 17 residues in the CDR3. The CDR3 spells CATSRGLLGDAIQPQHF. CDR3 bases: TGTGCCACCAGCCGCGGCCTCCTTGGAGATGCGATTCAGCCCCAGCATTTT.

The genes are TRBV2 and TRBJ2-5, with unresolved D. Trimming pared 2 bases from V and 4 bases from J, leaving 11 bases between. The CDR3 extends over 14 amino acids. Germline loops: CDR1 SNHLY, CDR2 FYNNEI. CDR3 residues: CASSELTFGETQYF. In nucleotides, the CDR3 is TGTGCCAGCAGTGAACTCACCTTCGGAGAGACCCAGTACTTC.

The chain combines TRBV7-9 with TRBJ1-2; no definite D call. CDR3 size: 14 residues. CDR1 is SEHNR and CDR2 is FQNEAQ in the germline V gene (reference sequence). Trimming removed 5 bases at V and 6 bases at J, with 16 bases between. CDR3 coding DNA: TGTGCCAGCAGCCCAGGAGGGTTAACAAATGGCTACACCTTC. It yields the protein CASSPGGLTNGYTF.

The CDR3 loop is CAGGRTGLSYEQYF. DNA for the CDR3: TGTGCCGGGGGGAGGACAGGGCTCAGCTACGAGCAGTACTTC. The chain recombines TRBV6-1 with TRBJ2-7; TRBD1 matches 8 bases. The CDR3 runs 14 residues. The V gene end was trimmed by 11 bases and the J gene end by 3 bases; junction bases not matched to a gene: 12. Germline V gene sequence: CDR1 MNHNS, CDR2 SASEGT.

This chain links TRBV7-2 with TRBJ1-1; the match to TRBD1 covers 7 bases. CDR3 length: 14 residues. The junction had 7 bases not matched to a gene; V was cut back by 5 bases and J by 4 bases. The V gene's germline CDR1 is SGHTA and CDR2 FQGNSA. The CDR3: CASSPAGGGTEAFF. The CDR3 DNA follows: TGTGCCAGCAGCCCCGCAGGGGGAGGCACTGAAGCTTTCTTT.

The V gene is TRBV6-5, the J gene TRBJ2-1, with 8 positions matching TRBD1. Trimming cost V 2 bases and J 9 bases; bases outside gene matches: 12. The V gene's germline CDR1 is MNHEY and CDR2 SVGAGI. The CDR3 sequence is 16 residues long. Here the CDR3 reads CASSYEGTGRLGEQFF. CDR3 nucleotides: TGTGCCAGCAGTTACGAGGGGACAGGCCGCCTAGGTGAGCAGTTCTTC.

V and J are TRBV10-3 and TRBJ1-4; 9 nucleotides match TRBD1. CDR3 size: 15 residues. The trim removed 5 bases at V and 6 bases at J, leaving 7 bases unmatched. Germline CDR1 is ENHRY and CDR2 is SYGVKD. The CDR3 DNA reads TGTGCCATCAGTCACTACAGGGGGCGCGATGAAAAACTGTTTTTT. Translating gives CAISHYRGRDEKLFF.

The V and J genes are TRBV7-3 and TRBJ2-1; 10 nucleotides match TRBD2. The trim removed 5 bases at V and 10 bases at J, leaving 11 bases unmatched. CDR1 and CDR2 from the germline V gene are SGHTA and FQGTGA. CDR3 length: 15 amino acids. The CDR3 DNA follows: TGTGCCAGCAGCCCCAACAGCGGGAGGGTAGGAGAGCAGTTCTTC. It codes for CASSPNSGRVGEQFF.

This chain connects TRBV18 to TRBJ1-1, with unresolved D. Deletions cut 6 bases from V and 1 base from J, with 9 bases between. CDR1 and CDR2 (germline): KGHSH, LQKENI. The CDR3 spans 13 residues. CDR3 in DNA: TGTGCCAGCTCGCGAGATGAGAACACTGAAGCTTTCTTT. It specifies CASSRDENTEAFF.

This chain joins TRBV5-4 and TRBJ2-5, with TRBD1 matching 9 bases. This CDR3 has 13 residues. V gave up 7 bases and J gave up 4 bases; unmatched junction bases: 5. Germline assignment: CDR1 SGHNT and CDR2 YYREEE (reference sequence). The CDR3 DNA reads as TGTGCCAGCGGTTACAGGGGGCGAGAGACCCAGTACTTC. It yields the protein CASGYRGRETQYF.

The chain carries TRBV27 and TRBJ1-5; D is unclear. CDR3 length: 18 amino acids. The V and J ends lost 2 bases and 0 bases respectively, with 17 bases between them. In germline, CDR1 is MNHEY, CDR2 SMNVEV (reference sequence). CDR3: CASSLTGYWEVSNQPQHF. CDR3 coding DNA: TGTGCCAGCAGTTTAACGGGGTACTGGGAGGTTAGCAATCAGCCCCAGCATTTT.

The chain links TRBV5-1 to TRBJ2-7; 11 positions match TRBD2. Germline V lookup: CDR1 SGHRS, CDR2 YFSETQ. J lost 2 bases, V lost 8 bases, and 12 bases had no gene match. The CDR3 runs 16 residues. The CDR3 DNA sequence: TGCGCCAGTTCCCCGGGACTAGCGGTTATCACCTACGAGCAGTACTTC. Protein: CASSPGLAVITYEQYF.

The rearrangement links TRBV7-2 to TRBJ2-7; the match to TRBD2 covers 11 bases. This CDR3 has 15 amino acids. The ends lost 5 bases at V and 7 bases at J; junction bases unmatched: 10. CDR1 is SGHTA, CDR2 FQGNSA, per germline. Written as DNA, the CDR3 is TGTGCCAGCAGCGTGACTAGCGGGACCCGGAGGGAGCAGTACTTC. Amino acids: CASSVTSGTRREQYF.

The V and J genes are TRBV29-1 and TRBJ2-1; D is possibly TRBD2 (6 bases). V was clipped by 1 base and J by 4 bases, with 11 bases between them. Germline V gene sequence: CDR1 SQVTM, CDR2 ANQGSEA. This CDR3 has 14 amino acids. The CDR3 sequence is CSVEGGRGYNEQFF. CDR3 nucleotides: TGCAGCGTTGAAGGGGGACGGGGGTACAATGAGCAGTTCTTC.

This sequence joins TRBV6-5 and TRBJ1-2; 8 bases agree with TRBD1. After removal of 4 bases from V and 4 bases from J, the junction contained 5 bases not matched to a gene. Germline V gene lookup returns CDR1 MNHEY and CDR2 SVGAGI. The CDR3 has 14 amino acids. As DNA, the CDR3 is TGTGCCAGCAGTTTTTTCGACAGGGGCTATGGCTACACCTTC. It specifies CASSFFDRGYGYTF.

The V gene is TRBV29-1, the J gene TRBJ1-1, with D possibly matching TRBD1 (5 bases). Trimming left V 5 bases short and J 1 base short, with 8 bases between. CDR1 and CDR2 from the germline V gene are SQVTM and ANQGSEA. The CDR3 contains 12 residues. This chain's CDR3 is CSVSTGNTEAFF. CDR3 nucleotide sequence: TGCAGCGTTTCCACAGGGAACACTGAAGCTTTCTTT.

V gene TRBV6-4 combines with J gene TRBJ2-7; 9 bases line up with TRBD1. CDR3 size: 13 residues. V lost 6 bases and J lost 3; bases outside the gene matches: 3. The V gene's germline CDR1 is MRHNA and CDR2 SNTAGT. This CDR3 is CASRGQGGYEQYF. For the CDR3, the DNA is TGTGCCAGCAGGGGACAGGGAGGCTACGAGCAGTACTTC.

The chain uses TRBV6-5 and TRBJ2-5; weak D call: TRBD2 (6 bases). The CDR3 totals 15 residues. V was clipped by 4 bases and J by 5 bases, with 17 bases between them. Germline V gene data show CDR1 as MNHEY and CDR2 as SVGAGI. CDR3 sequence: CASSSAGGEAETQYF. CDR3 sequence (DNA): TGTGCCAGCAGTTCAGCCGGGGGTGAGGCGGAGACCCAGTACTTC.

This sequence joins TRBV4-1 and TRBJ1-1; 9 nucleotides match TRBD1. The CDR3 spans 16 residues. V shed 4 bases and J 4 bases; nucleotides not matched to a gene: 10. CDR1 and CDR2 (germline): MGHRA, YSYEKL. CDR3: CASSPSPGQGVTEAFF. In nucleotides, the CDR3 is TGCGCCAGCAGCCCTAGTCCGGGACAGGGAGTCACTGAAGCTTTCTTT.

This chain joins TRBV6-1 and TRBJ2-6, with D possibly matching TRBD2 (7 bases). Germline V gene sequence: CDR1 MNHNS, CDR2 SASEGT. V was trimmed by 3 bases and J by 3 bases, leaving 9 bases between them. The CDR3 covers 15 residues. Here the CDR3 DNA reads TGTGCCAGCAGTGAGGGGGGGCTTGGGGCCAACGTCCTGACTTTC. As protein: CASSEGGLGANVLTF.